Given below is one T cell receptor beta chain in context. Original data processing: Nucleated cell number was recorded as an estimate derived from reference gene primer amplification. Libraries were prepared by immunoSEQ multiplex PCR; TCRdb keeps only in-frame clonotypes and omits some of them. V, J and clone size reflect that table, while D and trimming were determined from the DNA. Of approximately 120,000 clones listed, approximately 84% are singletons. The sample belongs to a study of blood T cell repertoires in COVID-19. The overall study: COVID-19 samples from acute and convalescent phases originated in the United States, Italy and Spain. Sample material is recorded as cDNA or gDNA derived from T cells, B-cell-depleted T cells, or PBMCs.

The germline V and J ends were trimmed by 2 bases and 2 bases, with 11 bases remaining between them. Germline values: CDR1 LGHDT, CDR2 YNNKEL (reference sequence). This CDR3 is built from 15 residues. The source material was peripheral blood. The chain couples TRBV3-1 (or the pseudogene TRBV3-2) to TRBJ2-3; a possible D gene is TRBD2 (6 bases). This TCR was recovered from a human donor in a cohort sampled during active COVID-19. CDR3 region: CASSQQRGNTDTQYF. The CDR3, as DNA: TGTGCCAGCAGCCAACAACGGGGGAACACAGATACGCAGTATTTT.